One and the same sample provided the 22 T cell receptor beta chains below, sequenced in a study of T cell clonality in common variable immunodeficiency (dated by TCRdb to between 2015 and 2016). Results the study describes overall, beyond this receptor: Reportedly, TCRbeta sequences from CVID had fewer deletions and N-nucleotide insertions, and highly modified clones with 13 or more V deletions were absent from CVID.

Receptor amplification or capture employed the immunoSEQ multiplex PCR assay. The clones in this table, taken by TCRdb from immuneACCESS, are in-frame only. Not every clone is retained; where verified, under half of the shortfall comes from an unresolved V gene, and the cause of the rest is unknown. The table shows some 1,500 clones here, with no singletons. About 38% of the sample is in the top ten clones. Which antigens these TCRs recognize remains unknown. The material sequenced was peripheral blood mononuclear cells. The receptor set was obtained from a human donor with common variable immunodeficiency.

About this clone itself: Read coverage stops 3 residues before the CDR3 terminus; the germline J gene supplies the remainder. The chain has TRBV7-2 and TRBJ2-7; D may be TRBD2 (6 bases). The V end was cut by 5 bases, the J end by 0 bases, with 14 bases between. The CDR3 sequence is 15 residues long. Germline loops: CDR1 SGHTA, CDR2 FQGNSA. The CDR3 sequence: CASSRSGLSSYEQYF. Partial CDR3 DNA: TGTGCCAGCAGCCGTAGCGGTTTAAGCTCCTACGAG.

As to this clone: The DNA ends 3 residues before the CDR3 does, and the rest of the CDR3 is filled in from the germline J gene. The chain combines TRBV2 with TRBJ2-2; a weak D match, TRBD1 (5 bases). Germline-derived CDR1 and CDR2 are SNHLY and FYNNEI. This CDR3 contains 13 residues. V lost 8 bases and J 0 bases, leaving 7 bases between the germline ends. CDR3 protein: CASDSANTGELFF. The DNA read from the CDR3 is TGTGCCAGCGACAGCGCGAACACCGGGGAG.

About this clone itself: The read falls 3 residues short of the CDR3 end, and the missing part is taken from the germline J gene. The gene calls are TRBV7-9 and TRBJ1-1; D possibly corresponds to TRBD1 (6 bases). In germline, CDR1 is SEHNR, CDR2 FQNEAQ (reference sequence). This CDR3 is built from 14 residues. The V and J ends lost 8 bases and 3 bases respectively, with 16 bases between them. CDR3 residues: CASQVGGRDTEAFF. The CDR3 bases that were read are TGTGCCAGCCAAGTCGGGGGGCGAGACACTGAA.

This clone has just a few counts. With the read ending 3 residues before the CDR3 end, the germline J gene is used to fill in that end. This rearrangement joins TRBV19 to TRBJ2-7; TRBD1 aligns across 11 bases. Germline CDR1 reads LNHDA; CDR2 reads SQIVND (reference sequence). The CDR3 extends over 15 amino acids. Unmatched junction bases numbered 5, after V lost 2 bases and J lost 5 bases. The CDR3 DNA, read in part, is TGTGCCAGTAGTATACTCGGACAGGGGGCCGACGAG. This translates into CASSILGQGADE. The complete CDR3 protein is CASSILGQGADEQYF.

Judged by abundance, this clone is medium-sized. The CDR3 is cut off 3 residues early in the read; its end comes from the germline J gene. V gene TRBV2 combines with J gene TRBJ2-2, with D possibly matching TRBD1 (5 bases). Per germline, CDR1 SNHLY and CDR2 FYNNEI. The V gene lost 8 bases and the J gene lost 1 base, with 8 bases spanning the gap. The CDR3 covers 13 residues. The DNA read from the CDR3 is TGTGCCAGCGGCGACAGGAACACCGGGGAG. This translates into CASGDRNTGE. The complete CDR3 sequence is CASGDRNTGELFF. The variable domain in full, with the rest retrieved from reference TRBV2 and TRBJ2-2, is EPEVTQTPSHQVTQMGQEVILRCVPISNHLYFYWYRQILGQKVEFLVSFYNNEISEKSEIFDDQFSVERPDGSNFTLKIRSTKLEDSAMYFCASGDRNTGELFFGEGSRLTVL.

By sample fraction, this clone is medium-sized. The read is 3 residues too short to cover the CDR3 end, so that end is filled in from the germline J gene. V is TRBV19 and J is TRBJ1-1, with 9 bases matching TRBD1. Germline-derived CDR1 and CDR2 are LNHDA and SQIVND (reference sequence). CDR3 length: 13 residues. Trimming took 4 bases from V and 5 from J; bases not matched to a gene: 2. CDR3 residues: CASSTGTGTEAFF. The DNA read from the CDR3 is TGTGCCAGTAGTACAGGGACAGGGACTGAA.

By its share, this clone is medium-sized. The observed sequence ends 3 residues before the CDR3 terminus, with the missing tail filled in from the germline J gene. The chain carries TRBV12-3 or TRBV12-4 and TRBJ1-6; 7 bases fit TRBD1. With V trimmed by 6 bases and J by 10 bases, 12 bases remained unmatched. The CDR3 runs 15 residues. CDR3 residues: CASSDTPTGRSPLHF. Partial CDR3 DNA: TGTGCCAGCAGCGACACCCCGACAGGGAGGTCACCC.

This clone appeared a few times. The read terminates 3 residues before the CDR3 end, so the remaining end is supplied by the germline J gene. The genes are TRBV7-2 and TRBJ1-4, with a possible D match to TRBD1 (6 bases). Trimming stripped 3 bases from V and 6 bases from J, with 14 bases between. This CDR3 is built from 15 residues. Germline-derived CDR1 and CDR2 are SGHTA and FQGNSA. CDR3 DNA, as far as it was read: TGTGCCAGCAGCTTCACCCGGGACACCTATGAAAAA. Its protein product is CASSFTRDTYEK. The CDR3, in full, reads CASSFTRDTYEKLFF.

The part of the CDR3 DNA that was read is TGTGCCAGCAGCCGCCGTGCAGTGGTGAATCAGCCC. It encodes CASSRRAVVNQP. The full CDR3 is CASSRRAVVNQPQHF. V is TRBV7-2 and J is TRBJ1-5; D gene ambiguous. The DNA ends 3 residues before the CDR3 does, and the rest of the CDR3 is filled in from the germline J gene. V was trimmed by 5 bases and J by 4 bases, leaving 15 bases between them. There are 15 residues in the CDR3. Germline assignment: CDR1 SGHTA and CDR2 FQGNSA. The full variable domain, with the rest looked up from reference TRBV7-2 and TRBJ1-5, is GAGVSQSPSNKVTEKGKDVELRCDPISGHTALYWYRQSLGQGLEFLIYFQGNSAPDKSGLPSDRFSAERTGGSVSTLTIQRTQQEDSAVYLCASSRRAVVNQPQHFGDGTRLSIL.

Note on this clone: The CDR3 end is not reached by the read, which stops 3 residues before it; the germline J gene fills it in. The chain combines TRBV5-1 with TRBJ2-7; 8 bases match TRBD1. J lost 1 base, V lost 3 bases, and 3 bases had no gene match. Germline values: CDR1 SGHRS, CDR2 YFSETQ. The CDR3 has 14 residues. The CDR3 reads CASSWTGTSYEQYF. The CDR3 bases that were read are TGCGCCAGCAGCTGGACAGGGACTTCCTACGAG.

With regard to this clone: The CDR3 end falls 3 residues outside the read, so it is completed with the germline J gene. The genes are TRBV5-6 and TRBJ2-3; unclear D gene. V lost 3 bases and J lost 5, with 10 bases in between. The CDR3 spans 13 residues. Germline values: CDR1 SGHDT, CDR2 YYEEEE. The sequenced CDR3 bases are TGTGCCAGCAGCTCCCCTGGCGGAGATACG. Translated: CASSSPGGDT. The complete CDR3 sequence is CASSSPGGDTQYF.

This clone ranks as large. The read stops 3 residues short of the end of the CDR3; the missing end is completed from the germline J gene. This chain joins TRBV10-1 and TRBJ1-1, with 8 bases fitting TRBD1. V gave up 6 bases and J gave up 6 bases; unmatched junction bases: 15. CDR1 is WNHNN, CDR2 SYGVQD, per germline (reference sequence). The CDR3 covers 16 residues. This CDR3 reads CASSLDRGGLGAEAFF. The sequenced part of the CDR3 DNA is TGCGCCAGCAGCCTCGACAGGGGCGGCCTAGGAGCTGAA.

Of note for this clone: The CDR3 end falls 3 residues outside the read, so it is completed with the germline J gene. The V and J genes are TRBV7-6 and TRBJ2-3; D ambiguous. The V gene lost 2 bases and the J gene lost 0 bases, with 6 bases spanning the gap. Germline CDR1 SGHVS, CDR2 FNYEAQ. The CDR3 covers 14 residues. The CDR3 reads CASSLWPSTDTQYF. CDR3 DNA (partial): TGTGCCAGCAGCTTATGGCCGAGCACAGATACG.

This clone qualifies as medium-sized. The observed sequence ends 3 residues before the CDR3 terminus, with the missing tail filled in from the germline J gene. V is TRBV11-2 and J is TRBJ2-1, with TRBD1 matching 10 bases. V gave up 5 bases and J gave up 7 bases; unmatched junction bases: 2. The CDR3 has 13 amino acids. Germline V gene sequence: CDR1 SGHAT, CDR2 FQNNGV. The DNA read from the CDR3 is TGTGCCAGCAGCAAGGACAGGGGGAATGAG. This encodes CASSKDRGNE. The CDR3 reads in full as CASSKDRGNEQFF.

Notes on this clone: The read terminates 3 residues before the CDR3 end, so the remaining end is supplied by the germline J gene. This chain joins TRBV20-1 and TRBJ2-3; D uncertain. V was pared by 5 bases and J by 0 bases, with 12 bases between. The CDR3 is made up of 14 amino acids. CDR1 is DFQATT, CDR2 SNEGSKA, per germline (reference sequence). CDR3 sequence: CSALRALSTDTQYF. The sequenced CDR3 bases are TGCAGTGCTCTAAGGGCCCTGAGCACAGATACG.

Comments on this clone: The read terminates 3 residues ahead of where the CDR3 ends, so the germline J gene completes it. The V call is TRBV5-1, the J call TRBJ2-7; D is perhaps TRBD1 (5 bases). The CDR3 has 16 amino acids. Trimming stripped 2 bases from V and 0 bases from J, with 15 bases between. In germline, CDR1 is SGHRS, CDR2 YFSETQ. This CDR3 reads CASSFSVGQGSYEQYF. The CDR3 bases that were read are TGCGCCAGCAGCTTTTCCGTAGGCCAGGGCTCCTACGAG.

CDR3 region: CAWTSAVNQPQHF. The CDR3 DNA, read in part, is TGTGCCTGGACCTCCGCGGTAAATCAGCCC. The rearrangement uses TRBV30 and TRBJ1-5; D is uncertain. Read data end 3 residues before the CDR3 end; the end is taken from the germline J gene. The V and J ends lost 4 bases and 4 bases respectively, with 11 bases between them. The germline CDR1 and CDR2 sequences are GTSNPN and SVGIG (reference sequence). The CDR3 contains 13 residues.

Comments on this clone: The read terminates 3 residues before the CDR3 end, so the remaining end is supplied by the germline J gene. The V call is TRBV11-3, the J call TRBJ2-3, with D possibly matching TRBD1 (6 bases). There are 12 residues in the CDR3. Trimming pared 4 bases from V and 5 bases from J, leaving 7 bases between. Germline V lookup: CDR1 SGHNT, CDR2 YENEEA. The covered CDR3 bases are TGTGCCAGCAGCTGGGGGCGAGATACG. Translation: CASSWGRDT. The entire CDR3 protein reads CASSWGRDTQYF.

The CDR3 region is CASTTRARGLNEKLFF. Partial CDR3 DNA: TGTGCCAGCACCACCCGGGCCAGGGGGCTTAATGAAAAA. The rearrangement links TRBV6-2 or TRBV6-3 to TRBJ1-4, with 8 bases lining up with TRBD1. The CDR3 end lies 3 residues beyond the end of the read and is filled in from the germline J gene. The germline gives CDR1 MNHEY, CDR2 SVGEGT. CDR3 length: 16 residues. The ends lost 7 bases at V and 4 bases at J; junction bases unmatched: 11.

This clone is categorized as medium-sized. With the read ending 3 residues before the CDR3 end, the germline J gene is used to fill in that end. The J gene is TRBJ2-7, the V gene TRBV7-9; 8 bases agree with TRBD1. Trimming removed 7 bases from V and 0 bases from J; junction bases left unmatched: 8. Germline CDR1 reads SEHNR; CDR2 reads FQNEAQ (reference sequence). The CDR3 has 15 residues. The chain's CDR3 is CASIERGQASYEQYF. The sequenced part of the CDR3 DNA is TGTGCCAGCATCGAGAGGGGACAGGCCTCCTACGAG.

This clone is classed as medium-sized. CDR3 DNA (partial): TGTGCCAGTTCACAGGGACCTGTTGGGGGAAACACC. Protein sequence: CASSQGPVGGNT. The CDR3, in full, reads CASSQGPVGGNTIYF. V is TRBV19 and J is TRBJ1-3; a possible D gene is TRBD1 (6 bases). The missing CDR3 end, 3 residues past where the read stops, is filled in from the germline J gene. The CDR3 runs 15 residues. With 8 bases removed from V and 4 bases from J, the gap between germline ends came to 18 bases. Germline V gives CDR1 LNHDA, CDR2 SQIVND (reference sequence).

This clone is labeled medium-sized. This CDR3 reads CSVHQGNTDTQYF. The part of the CDR3 DNA that was read is TGCAGTGTCCACCAGGGGAACACAGATACG. The chain recombines TRBV20-1 with TRBJ2-3, with D possibly being TRBD1 (6 bases). The CDR3 is cut off 3 residues early in the read; its end comes from the germline J gene. The V gene's germline CDR1 is DFQATT and CDR2 SNEGSKA (reference sequence). V shed 7 bases and J shed 2 bases, with 13 bases lying between them. There are 13 residues in the CDR3.